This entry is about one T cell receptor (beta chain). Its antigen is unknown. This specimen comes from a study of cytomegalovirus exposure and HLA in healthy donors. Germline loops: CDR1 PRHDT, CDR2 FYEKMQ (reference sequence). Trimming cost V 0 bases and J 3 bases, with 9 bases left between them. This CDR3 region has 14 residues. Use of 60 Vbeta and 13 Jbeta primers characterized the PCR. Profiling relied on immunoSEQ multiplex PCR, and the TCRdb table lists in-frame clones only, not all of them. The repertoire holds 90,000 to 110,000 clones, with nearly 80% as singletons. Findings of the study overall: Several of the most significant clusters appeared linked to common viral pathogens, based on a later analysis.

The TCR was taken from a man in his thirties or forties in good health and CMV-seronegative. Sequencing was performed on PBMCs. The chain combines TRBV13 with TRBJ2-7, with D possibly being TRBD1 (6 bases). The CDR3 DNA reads TGTGCCAGCAGCTTAGGCGACAGGAGCTACGAGCAGTACTTC. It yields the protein CASSLGDRSYEQYF.